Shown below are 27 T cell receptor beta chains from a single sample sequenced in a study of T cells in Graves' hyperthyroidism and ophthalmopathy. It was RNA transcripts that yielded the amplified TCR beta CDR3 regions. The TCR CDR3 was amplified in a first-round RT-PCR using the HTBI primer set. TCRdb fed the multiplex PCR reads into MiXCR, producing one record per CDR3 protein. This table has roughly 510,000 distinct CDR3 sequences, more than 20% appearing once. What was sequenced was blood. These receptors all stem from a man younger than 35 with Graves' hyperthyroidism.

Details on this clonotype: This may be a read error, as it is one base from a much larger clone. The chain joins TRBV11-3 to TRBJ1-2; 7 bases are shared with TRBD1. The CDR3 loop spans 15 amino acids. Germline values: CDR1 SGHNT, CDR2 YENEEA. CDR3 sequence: CAISLIGTESYGYTF. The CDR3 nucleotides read TGTGCCATCAGCTTAATAGGGACAGAATCCTATGGCTACACCTTC. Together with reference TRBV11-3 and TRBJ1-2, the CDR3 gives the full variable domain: EAGVVQSPRYKIIEKKQPVAFWCNPISGHNTLYWYLQNLGQGPELLIRYENEEAVDDSQLPKDRFSAERLKGVDSTLKIQPAELGDSAVYLCAISLIGTESYGYTFGSGTRLTVV.

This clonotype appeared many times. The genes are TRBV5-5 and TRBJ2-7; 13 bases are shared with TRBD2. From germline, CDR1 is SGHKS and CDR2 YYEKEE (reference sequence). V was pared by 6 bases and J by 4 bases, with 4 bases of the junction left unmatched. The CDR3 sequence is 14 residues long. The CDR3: CASTPGLAGYEQYF. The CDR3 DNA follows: TGTGCCAGCACCCCGGGACTAGCGGGATACGAGCAGTACTTC. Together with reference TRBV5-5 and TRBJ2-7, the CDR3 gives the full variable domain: DAGVTQSPTHLIKTRGQQVTLRCSPISGHKSVSWYQQVLGQGPQFIFQYYEKEERGRGNFPDRFSARQFPNYSSELNVNALLLGDSALYLCASTPGLAGYEQYFGPGTRLTVT.

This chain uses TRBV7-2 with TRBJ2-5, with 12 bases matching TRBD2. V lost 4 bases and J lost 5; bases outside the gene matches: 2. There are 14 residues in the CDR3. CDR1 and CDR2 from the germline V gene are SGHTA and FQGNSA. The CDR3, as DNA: TGTGCCAGCAGCTACGGACTAGCGGGGGAGACCCAGTACTTC. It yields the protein CASSYGLAGETQYF.

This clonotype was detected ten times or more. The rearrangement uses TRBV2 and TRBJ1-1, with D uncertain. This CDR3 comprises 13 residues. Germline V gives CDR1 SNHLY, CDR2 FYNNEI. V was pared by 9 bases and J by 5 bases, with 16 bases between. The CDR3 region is CASKKIGNTEAFF. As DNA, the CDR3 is TGTGCCAGTAAAAAGATCGGAAATACTGAAGCTTTCTTT.

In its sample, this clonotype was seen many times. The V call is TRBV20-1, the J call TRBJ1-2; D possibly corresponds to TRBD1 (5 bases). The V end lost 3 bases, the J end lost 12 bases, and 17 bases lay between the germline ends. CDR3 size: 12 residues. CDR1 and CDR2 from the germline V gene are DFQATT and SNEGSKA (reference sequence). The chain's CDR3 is CSASPGPRTHTF. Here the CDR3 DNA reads TGCAGTGCTAGTCCGGGACCTAGGACTCACACCTTC.

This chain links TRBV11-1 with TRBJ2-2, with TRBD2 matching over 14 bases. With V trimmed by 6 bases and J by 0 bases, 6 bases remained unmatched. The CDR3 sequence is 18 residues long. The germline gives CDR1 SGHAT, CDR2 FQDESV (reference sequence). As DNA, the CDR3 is TGTGCCAGCAGGAAACGGACTAGCGGGGGGACGAACACCGGGGAGCTGTTTTTT. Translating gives CASRKRTSGGTNTGELFF.

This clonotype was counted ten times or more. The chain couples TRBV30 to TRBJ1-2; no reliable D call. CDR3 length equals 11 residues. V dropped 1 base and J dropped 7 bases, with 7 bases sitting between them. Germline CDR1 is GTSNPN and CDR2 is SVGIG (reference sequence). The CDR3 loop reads CAWSALLGYTF. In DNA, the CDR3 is TGTGCCTGGAGTGCTCTCCTTGGCTACACCTTC.

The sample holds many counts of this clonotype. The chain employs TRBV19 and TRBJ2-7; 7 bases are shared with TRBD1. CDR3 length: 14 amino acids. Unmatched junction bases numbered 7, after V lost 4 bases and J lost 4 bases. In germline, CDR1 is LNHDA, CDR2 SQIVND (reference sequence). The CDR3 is CASSTGTEGYEQYF. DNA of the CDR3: TGTGCCAGTAGTACAGGGACAGAGGGATACGAGCAGTACTTC.

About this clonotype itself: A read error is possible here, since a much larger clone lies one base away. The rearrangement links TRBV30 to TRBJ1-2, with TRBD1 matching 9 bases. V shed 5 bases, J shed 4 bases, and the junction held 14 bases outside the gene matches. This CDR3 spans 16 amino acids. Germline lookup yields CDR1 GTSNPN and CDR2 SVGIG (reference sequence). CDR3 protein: CAWGPENRGRSYGYTF. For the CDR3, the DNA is TGTGCCTGGGGTCCCGAGAACAGGGGGCGCAGCTATGGCTACACCTTC.

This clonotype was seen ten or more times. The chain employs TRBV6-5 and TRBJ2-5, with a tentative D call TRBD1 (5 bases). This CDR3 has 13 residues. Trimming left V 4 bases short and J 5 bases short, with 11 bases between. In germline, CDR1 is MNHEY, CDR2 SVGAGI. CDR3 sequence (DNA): TGTGCCAGCAGTTTTCCAGGGAAGGAGACCCAGTACTTC. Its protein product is CASSFPGKETQYF.

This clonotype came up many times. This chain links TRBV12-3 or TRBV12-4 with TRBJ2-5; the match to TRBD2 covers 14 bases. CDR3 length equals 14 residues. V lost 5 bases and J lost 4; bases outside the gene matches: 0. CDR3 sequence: CASSGLAGGETQYF. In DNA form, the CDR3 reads TGTGCCAGCAGTGGACTAGCGGGGGGAGAGACCCAGTACTTC.

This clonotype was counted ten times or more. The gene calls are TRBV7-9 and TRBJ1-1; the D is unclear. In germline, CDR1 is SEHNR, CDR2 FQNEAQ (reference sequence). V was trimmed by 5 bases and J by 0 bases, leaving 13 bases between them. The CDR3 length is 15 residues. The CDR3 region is CASSPPPGMNTEAFF. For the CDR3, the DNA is TGTGCCAGCAGCCCCCCTCCAGGAATGAACACTGAAGCTTTCTTT.

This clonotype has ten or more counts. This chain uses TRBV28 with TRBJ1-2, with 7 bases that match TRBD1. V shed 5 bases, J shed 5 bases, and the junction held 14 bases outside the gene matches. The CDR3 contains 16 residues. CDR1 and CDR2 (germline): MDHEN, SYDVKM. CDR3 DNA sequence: TGTGCCAGCAGTGACGGACGGGAAGGGGGCCTTTATGGCTACACCTTC. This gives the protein CASSDGREGGLYGYTF.

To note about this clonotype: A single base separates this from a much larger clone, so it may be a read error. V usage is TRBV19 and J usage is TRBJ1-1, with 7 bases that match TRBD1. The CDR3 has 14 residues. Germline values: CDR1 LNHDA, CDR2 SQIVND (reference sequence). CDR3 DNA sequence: TGTGCCAGTAGTGCGGGACAGAAAAACACTGAAGCTTGCTTT. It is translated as CASSAGQKNTEACF.

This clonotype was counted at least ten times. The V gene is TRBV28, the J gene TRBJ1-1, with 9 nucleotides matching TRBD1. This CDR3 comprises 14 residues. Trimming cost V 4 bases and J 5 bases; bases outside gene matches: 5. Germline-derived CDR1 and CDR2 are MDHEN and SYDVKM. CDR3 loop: CASSYRGPGTEAFF. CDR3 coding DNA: TGTGCCAGCAGTTACAGGGGGCCAGGAACTGAAGCTTTCTTT.

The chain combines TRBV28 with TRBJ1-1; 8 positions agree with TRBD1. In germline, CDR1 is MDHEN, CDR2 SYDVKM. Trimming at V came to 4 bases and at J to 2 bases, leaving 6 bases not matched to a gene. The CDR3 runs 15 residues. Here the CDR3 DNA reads TGTGCCAGCAGTTCACAGGGGGAGACTAACACTGAAGCTTTCTTT. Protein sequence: CASSSQGETNTEAFF.

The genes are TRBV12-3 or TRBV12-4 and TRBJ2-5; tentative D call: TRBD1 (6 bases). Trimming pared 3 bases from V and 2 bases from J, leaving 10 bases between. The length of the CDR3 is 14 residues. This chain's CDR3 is CASSLTGSQETQYF. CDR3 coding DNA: TGTGCCAGCAGTTTGACAGGCTCTCAAGAGACCCAGTACTTC.

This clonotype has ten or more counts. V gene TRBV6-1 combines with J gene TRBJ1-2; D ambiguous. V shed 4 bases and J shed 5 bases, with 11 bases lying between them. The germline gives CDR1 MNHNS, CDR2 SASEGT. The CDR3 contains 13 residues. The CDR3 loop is CASSVGIVYGYTF. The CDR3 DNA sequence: TGTGCCAGCAGTGTAGGGATTGTATATGGCTACACCTTC.

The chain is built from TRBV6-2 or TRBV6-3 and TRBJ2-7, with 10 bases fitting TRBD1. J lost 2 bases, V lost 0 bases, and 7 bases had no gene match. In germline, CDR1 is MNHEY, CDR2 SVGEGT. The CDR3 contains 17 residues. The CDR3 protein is CASSYSGTGEFPYEQYF. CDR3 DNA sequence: TGTGCCAGCAGTTACTCCGGGACAGGGGAGTTCCCCTACGAGCAGTACTTC.

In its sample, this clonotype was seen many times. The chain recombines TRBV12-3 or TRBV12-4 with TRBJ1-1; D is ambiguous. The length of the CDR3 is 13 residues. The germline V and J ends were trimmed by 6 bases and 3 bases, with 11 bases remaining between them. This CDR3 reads CASSPPLHTEAFF. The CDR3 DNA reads TGTGCCAGCAGCCCCCCCCTTCACACTGAAGCTTTCTTT.

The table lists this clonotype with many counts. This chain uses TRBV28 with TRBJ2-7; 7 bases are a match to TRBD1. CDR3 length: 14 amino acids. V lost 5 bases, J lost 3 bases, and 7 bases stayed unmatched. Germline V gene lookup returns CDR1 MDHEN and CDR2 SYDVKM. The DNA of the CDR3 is TGTGCCAGCAGTGCGACAGGGACGCTCTACGAGCAGTACTTC. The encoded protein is CASSATGTLYEQYF.

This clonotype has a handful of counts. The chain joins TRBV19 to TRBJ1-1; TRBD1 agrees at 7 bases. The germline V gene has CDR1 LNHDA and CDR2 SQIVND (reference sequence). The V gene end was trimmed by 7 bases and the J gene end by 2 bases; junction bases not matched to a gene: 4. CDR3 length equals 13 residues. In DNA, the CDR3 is TGTGCCAGTACCCAGGGGGGAAACACTGAAGCTTTCTTT. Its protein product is CASTQGGNTEAFF.

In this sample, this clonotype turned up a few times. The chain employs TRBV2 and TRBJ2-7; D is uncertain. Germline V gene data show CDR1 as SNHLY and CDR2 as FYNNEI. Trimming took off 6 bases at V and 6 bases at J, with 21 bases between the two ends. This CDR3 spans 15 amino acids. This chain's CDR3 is CASSPEGGVLGEQYF. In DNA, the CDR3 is TGTGCCAGCAGCCCCGAAGGTGGGGTGTTGGGCGAGCAGTACTTC.

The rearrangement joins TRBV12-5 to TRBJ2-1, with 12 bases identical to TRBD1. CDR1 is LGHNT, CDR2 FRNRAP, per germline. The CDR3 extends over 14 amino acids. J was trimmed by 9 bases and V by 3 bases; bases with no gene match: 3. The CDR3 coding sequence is TGTGCTAGTGGTTTCCGGGACAGGGGGCCTGAGCAGTTCTTC. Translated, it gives CASGFRDRGPEQFF.

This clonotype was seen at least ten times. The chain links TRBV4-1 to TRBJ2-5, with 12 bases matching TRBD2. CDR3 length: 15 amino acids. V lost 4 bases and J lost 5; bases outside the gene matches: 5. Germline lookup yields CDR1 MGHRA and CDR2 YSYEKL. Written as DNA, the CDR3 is TGCGCCAGCAGCCCTCTAGCGGGGGGGCAGGAGACCCAGTACTTC. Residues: CASSPLAGGQETQYF.

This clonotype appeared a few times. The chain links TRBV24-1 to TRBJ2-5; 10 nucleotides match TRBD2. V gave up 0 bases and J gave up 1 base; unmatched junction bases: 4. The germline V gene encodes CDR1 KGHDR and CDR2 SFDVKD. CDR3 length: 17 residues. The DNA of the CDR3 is TGTGCCACCAGTGATTTGCGGAGCGGGGGGGTCCAAGAGACCCAGTACTTC. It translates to CATSDLRSGGVQETQYF.

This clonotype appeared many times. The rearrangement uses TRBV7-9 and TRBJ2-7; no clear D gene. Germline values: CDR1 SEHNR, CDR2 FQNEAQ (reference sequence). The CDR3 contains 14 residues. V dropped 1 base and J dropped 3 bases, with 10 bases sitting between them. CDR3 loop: CASSLVGGFYEQYF. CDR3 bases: TGTGCCAGCAGCTTAGTAGGTGGTTTCTACGAGCAGTACTTC. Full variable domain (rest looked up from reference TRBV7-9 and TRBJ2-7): DTGVSQNPRHKITKRGQNVTFRCDPISEHNRLYWYRQTLGQGPEFLTYFQNEAQLEKSRLLSDRFSAERPKGSFSTLEIQRTEQGDSAMYLCASSLVGGFYEQYFGPGTRLTVT.